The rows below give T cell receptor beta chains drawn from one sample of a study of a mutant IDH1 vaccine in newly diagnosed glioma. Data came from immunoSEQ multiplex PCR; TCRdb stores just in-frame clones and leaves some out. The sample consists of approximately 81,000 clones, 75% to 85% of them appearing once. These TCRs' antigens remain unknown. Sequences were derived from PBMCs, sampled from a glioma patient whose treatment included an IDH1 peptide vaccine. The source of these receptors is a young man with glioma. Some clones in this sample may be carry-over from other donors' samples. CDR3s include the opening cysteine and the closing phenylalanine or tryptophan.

CDR3aa: CASSLLTGVNNQPQHF; v_gene: TRBV5-8; j_gene: TRBJ1-5; len: 16
CDR3aa: CASRGSGYNEQFF; v_gene: TRBV28; j_gene: TRBJ2-1; len: 13
CDR3aa: CASSAGAGIFYEQYF; v_gene: TRBV5-8; j_gene: TRBJ2-7; len: 15
CDR3aa: CASSYSQVLSEQYF; v_gene: TRBV6-6; j_gene: TRBJ2-7; len: 14
CDR3aa: CASSVGAGRYEQYF; v_gene: TRBV2; j_gene: TRBJ2-7; len: 14
CDR3aa: CASSYRDLTDTQYF; v_gene: TRBV6-6; j_gene: TRBJ2-3; len: 14
CDR3aa: CASSQPAGSYNEQFF; v_gene: TRBV28; j_gene: TRBJ2-1; len: 15
CDR3aa: CAIADSRGMPQHF; v_gene: TRBV19; j_gene: TRBJ1-5; len: 13
CDR3aa: CATQPSGQGGQPQHF; v_gene: TRBV10-3; j_gene: TRBJ1-5; len: 15
CDR3aa: CASSRTGPYTGELFF; v_gene: TRBV19; j_gene: TRBJ2-2; len: 15
CDR3aa: CASSQVTGPYGYTF; v_gene: TRBV4-3; j_gene: TRBJ1-2; len: 14
CDR3aa: CASGLWANTEAFF; v_gene: TRBV11-2; j_gene: TRBJ1-1; len: 13
CDR3aa: CSVLTGGYEQYF; v_gene: TRBV29-1; j_gene: TRBJ2-7; len: 12
CDR3aa: CASSQDRWEYQETQYF; v_gene: TRBV4-2; j_gene: TRBJ2-5; len: 16